This TCR beta chain was profiled in a study of T cells after yellow fever vaccination. Study observations and caveats: The booster saw the reappearance of most primary-vaccination clones (roughly 96% CD4, less than 90% CD8). In FACS-sorted repertoires, abundant clonotypes from the bulk population could appear as contaminants.

CDR3 length equals 16 residues. CDR1 is SGHTA and CDR2 is FQGTGA in the germline V gene. J gave up 6 bases and V 5 bases, and 8 bases lay outside the gene matches. For this clonotype: The antigen remains undetermined. A much larger clone lies one base from this, so it may be a read error.

A universal primer site and UMIs were added as TCR cDNA was made by 5'RACE template switching. TCRdb called the 5' RACE reads again in MiXCR, with one record for every CDR3 protein. The sample has about 220,000 distinct CDR3 sequences, roughly 3.3% seen once. The sequence derives from a man between 18 and 35 years old who received the YFV17D yellow fever vaccine. Sequenced material: CD4+ T cells sorted from PBMCs, taken 10 days after the yellow fever booster vaccination. This chain connects TRBV7-3 to TRBJ2-2; 11 bases map to TRBD2. Here the CDR3 DNA reads TGTGCCAGCAGCCCTAGCGGGGGGCCCTACCCCGGGGAGCTGTTTTTT. Amino acid sequence: CASSPSGGPYPGELFF.